The 20 T cell receptor beta chains in this list originate from one sample, sequenced in a study of identical twins. TCRdb passed the 5' RACE reads through MiXCR, listing each CDR3 protein once. Among 500,000 or so distinct CDR3 sequences, 20% to 25% were seen once, and the ten largest hold around 1%. These sequences were also reported in another study, on T cells expressing NK-cell markers.

The sequencing input was CD4+ T cells sorted from blood. The origin of the receptors is a woman aged 18-29 years in good health.

This clonotype was recorded a few times. The gene calls are TRBV20-1 and TRBJ1-5; no definite D call. Trimming took off 5 bases at V and 2 bases at J, with 10 bases between the two ends. The CDR3 consists of 13 residues. Per the germline V gene, CDR1 is DFQATT and CDR2 is SNEGSKA (reference sequence). CDR3 sequence: CSALEGGNQPQHF. The CDR3 DNA sequence: TGCAGTGCTTTGGAGGGTGGCAATCAGCCCCAGCATTTT.

The genes are TRBV4-2 and TRBJ2-1, with no clear D. Between the trimmed V and J ends, which lost 0 bases and 4 bases, there was a span of 16 bases. CDR3 length equals 17 residues. CDR1 and CDR2 from the germline V gene are LGHNA and YNFKEQ. CDR3 protein: CASSQDGSNFYYNEQFF. The CDR3 DNA sequence: TGTGCCAGCAGCCAAGACGGCAGCAATTTCTATTACAATGAGCAGTTCTTC.

This clonotype has a handful of counts. The chain employs TRBV12-3 or TRBV12-4 and TRBJ1-1; 8 bases are a match to TRBD1. This CDR3 has 14 residues. The V segment lost 3 bases and the J segment 10 bases; nucleotides outside the gene matches: 10. The CDR3 DNA sequence: TGTGCCAGCAGTTTCGGGACAGGAGGTGCCGGAGCTTTCTTT. Translating it yields CASSFGTGGAGAFF.

This clonotype appeared a few times. V is TRBV7-6 and J is TRBJ2-7, with 9 bases that match TRBD1. CDR1 is SGHVS, CDR2 FNYEAQ, per germline. Trimming cost V 8 bases and J 0 bases; bases outside gene matches: 8. The CDR3 covers 15 residues. The CDR3 DNA follows: TGTGCCAGCCGCTCCGGGACAGGGAGCTCCTACGAGCAGTACTTC. Encoded protein: CASRSGTGSSYEQYF.

This chain uses TRBV12-3 or TRBV12-4 with TRBJ1-2, with a tentative D call TRBD1 (6 bases). V lost 6 bases and J 2 bases, leaving 16 bases between the germline ends. This CDR3 has 15 residues. CDR3 coding DNA: TGTGCCAGCAGCCCGGACAGAGGCGGCAACTATGGCTACACCTTC. This translates into CASSPDRGGNYGYTF.

V usage is TRBV7-2 and J usage is TRBJ2-2; 8 nucleotides agree with TRBD2. Losses at the gene ends were 5 bases for V and 4 bases for J; bases not matched to a gene: 6. Germline V lookup: CDR1 SGHTA, CDR2 FQGNSA. This CDR3 is built from 15 residues. The CDR3 DNA sequence: TGTGCCAGCAGCCCCTCTGCGGGAGGCACCGGGGAGCTGTTTTTT. This codes for CASSPSAGGTGELFF.

This clonotype turned up a few times. This rearrangement joins TRBV29-1 to TRBJ2-1, with 7 bases that match TRBD1. The ends lost 4 bases at V and 8 bases at J; junction bases unmatched: 5. There are 12 residues in the CDR3. CDR1 and CDR2 (germline): SQVTM, ANQGSEA. CDR3 protein: CSVVKGADEQFF. The CDR3 nucleotides read TGCAGCGTTGTTAAGGGGGCGGATGAGCAGTTCTTC.

In nucleotides, the CDR3 is TGTGCCAGCAGTGAGCGAGGCTCCACTGGAAACACCATATATTTT. This codes for CASSERGSTGNTIYF. The chain carries TRBV6-1 and TRBJ1-3; no firm D call. Deletions cut 3 bases from V and 2 bases from J, with 11 bases between. Germline CDR1 and CDR2: MNHNS and SASEGT. This CDR3 is built from 15 residues.

This clonotype turned up a few times. The rearrangement links TRBV6-6 to TRBJ1-1, with D uncertain. V shed 4 bases and J shed 4 bases, with 10 bases lying between them. Germline loops: CDR1 MNHNY, CDR2 SVGAGI (reference sequence). The CDR3 consists of 13 residues. The CDR3 here is CASSFLTATEAFF. For the CDR3, the DNA is TGTGCCAGCAGTTTCCTGACGGCCACTGAAGCTTTCTTT.

V and J are TRBV7-9 and TRBJ2-1, with D maybe TRBD1 (5 bases). V was clipped by 1 base and J by 10 bases, with 11 bases between them. The CDR3 contains 13 residues. The germline CDR1 and CDR2 sequences are SEHNR and FQNEAQ (reference sequence). CDR3 residues: CASSLGGNREQFF. As DNA, the CDR3 is TGTGCCAGCAGCTTAGGAGGAAACAGGGAGCAGTTCTTC.

This clonotype was seen repeatedly, ten times or more. CDR3 bases: TGTGCCAGCAGTTTGTCTAGCGGCAATGAGCAGTTCTTC. Protein sequence: CASSLSSGNEQFF. This sequence joins TRBV12-3 or TRBV12-4 and TRBJ2-1; 7 nucleotides align to TRBD2. The CDR3 contains 13 residues. Trimming at V came to 3 bases and at J to 6 bases, leaving 2 bases not matched to a gene.

This clonotype turned up a few times. The rearrangement links TRBV11-2 to TRBJ2-1; possible D gene TRBD2, 6 bases. Germline V gene sequence: CDR1 SGHAT, CDR2 FQNNGV. The CDR3 totals 15 residues. Trimming removed 5 bases from V and 7 bases from J, with 18 bases in between. The CDR3 coding sequence is TGTGCCAGCAGCCGACGAGGGCTTCGGGGGAATGAGCAGTTCTTC. The encoded protein is CASSRRGLRGNEQFF. The full variable domain, completed using reference TRBV11-2 and TRBJ2-1, is EAGVAQSPRYKIIEKRQSVAFWCNPISGHATLYWYQQILGQGPKLLIQFQNNGVVDDSQLPKDRFSAERLKGVDSTLKIQPAKLEDSAVYLCASSRRGLRGNEQFFGPGTRLTVL.

This clonotype was seen repeatedly, ten times or more. The V call is TRBV5-1, the J call TRBJ2-2; tentative D call: TRBD1 (6 bases). Trimming stripped 0 bases from V and 8 bases from J, with 20 bases between. This CDR3 region has 17 residues. Per the germline V gene, CDR1 is SGHRS and CDR2 is YFSETQ. CDR3 nucleotide sequence: TGCGCCAGCAGCTTGGTAGGATCCCCAGGGGCGTCGGGGGAGCTGTTTTTT. Its translation is CASSLVGSPGASGELFF. The variable domain in full, completed from reference TRBV5-1 and TRBJ2-2, reads KAGVTQTPRYLIKTRGQQVTLSCSPISGHRSVSWYQQTPGQGLQFLFEYFSETQRNKGNFPGRFSGRQFSNSRSEMNVSTLELGDSALYLCASSLVGSPGASGELFFGEGSRLTVL.

This clonotype was detected ten times or more. The chain links TRBV9 to TRBJ1-5; D unresolved. This CDR3 has 13 residues. The germline V gene encodes CDR1 SGDLS and CDR2 YYNGEE. The V gene lost 2 bases and the J gene lost 7 bases, with 10 bases spanning the gap. The CDR3 reads CASSVSVDQPQHF. CDR3 bases: TGTGCCAGCAGCGTCTCCGTCGACCAGCCCCAGCATTTT.

The sample holds a few counts of this clonotype. The chain employs TRBV6-5 and TRBJ1-2; maybe TRBD1 (5 bases). Germline CDR1 reads MNHEY; CDR2 reads SVGAGI. The CDR3 contains 18 residues. V was shortened by 0 bases and J by 5 bases, with 22 bases between the two germline ends. The CDR3 nucleotides read TGTGCCAGCAGTTACTCGGGGCGGGGGTCAGGAGGGGCTTATGGCTACACCTTC. Translated: CASSYSGRGSGGAYGYTF.

This chain joins TRBV7-2 and TRBJ2-7; 8 nucleotides align to TRBD1. V trimming: 1 base; J trimming: 2 bases; junction bases outside the gene matches: 4. Germline V gene lookup returns CDR1 SGHTA and CDR2 FQGNSA. The CDR3 has 15 residues. The CDR3 DNA sequence: TGTGCCAGCAGCTTAGGGACAGGGTTACCCTACGAGCAGTACTTC. Translated: CASSLGTGLPYEQYF.

This rearrangement joins TRBV5-1 to TRBJ2-5; D unclear. The V gene lost 6 bases and the J gene lost 4 bases, with 13 bases spanning the gap. Germline CDR1 SGHRS, CDR2 YFSETQ. The CDR3 loop spans 13 amino acids. CDR3 sequence: CASTPFSRETQYF. CDR3 nucleotides: TGCGCCAGCACCCCGTTTTCCCGAGAGACCCAGTACTTC. Using reference TRBV5-1 and TRBJ2-5 for the parts outside the CDR3, the full variable domain is KAGVTQTPRYLIKTRGQQVTLSCSPISGHRSVSWYQQTPGQGLQFLFEYFSETQRNKGNFPGRFSGRQFSNSRSEMNVSTLELGDSALYLCASTPFSRETQYFGPGTRLLVL.

In nucleotides, the CDR3 is TGTGCCAGCTCACCTTGGACTAGAAACAATGAGCAGTTCTTC. Translated, it gives CASSPWTRNNEQFF. The genes are TRBV18 and TRBJ2-1; 7 positions agree with TRBD2. The CDR3 consists of 14 residues. Germline V lookup: CDR1 KGHSH, CDR2 LQKENI. The V gene end was trimmed by 3 bases and the J gene end by 5 bases; junction bases not matched to a gene: 4.

This clonotype was seen at least ten times. This chain links TRBV27 with TRBJ2-7, with 9 bases matching TRBD2. CDR3 size: 15 residues. The J segment lost 3 bases and the V segment lost 5 bases, leaving 8 bases of the junction unmatched. Germline CDR1 reads MNHEY; CDR2 reads SMNVEV (reference sequence). The CDR3 reads CASSIGLAPYYEQYF. The DNA of the CDR3 is TGTGCCAGCAGTATCGGACTAGCGCCTTACTACGAGCAGTACTTC.

The CDR3 loop is CASSLEVGQSYEQYF. CDR3 DNA sequence: TGTGCCAGCAGCTTAGAGGTCGGGCAGTCCTACGAGCAGTACTTC. The gene calls are TRBV7-2 and TRBJ2-7, with D unresolved. Germline loops: CDR1 SGHTA, CDR2 FQGNSA. There are 15 residues in the CDR3. V lost 1 base and J 1 base, leaving 11 bases between the germline ends.